Shown below are 7 T cell receptor beta chains from a single sample sequenced in a study of CD8+ T cells in alopecia areata. Sample treatment: oral pan-JAK inhibitor, 5-10 mg twice daily. The sequencing template was cDNA reverse transcribed from extracted RNA. Only in-frame clones appear in the TCRdb table, and some are missing; sequencing was by immunoSEQ multiplex PCR. This repertoire shows approximately 180,000 clones, approximately 57% found once; its top ten account for 0.95% to 1.1%. The sample in question was CD4+ T cells sorted from blood, obtained at week 24, from a patient treated with tofacitinib. The receptors stem from a human donor with alopecia areata.

This chain connects TRBV30 to TRBJ2-7; D is perhaps TRBD1 (6 bases). V was shortened by 7 bases and J by 4 bases, with 14 bases between the two germline ends. From germline, CDR1 is GTSNPN and CDR2 SVGIG (reference sequence). The CDR3 sequence is 12 residues long. CDR3 DNA sequence: TGTGCCTTGAATGGGGGCAATTACGAGCAGTACTTC. Its translation is CALNGGNYEQYF.

V usage is TRBV5-6 and J usage is TRBJ2-2; a weak D match, TRBD1 (5 bases). V was trimmed by 1 base and J by 5 bases, leaving 15 bases between them. Germline assignment: CDR1 SGHDT and CDR2 YYEEEE. CDR3 length: 16 amino acids. The CDR3: CASSLTGRVSTGELFF. The DNA for the CDR3 is TGTGCCAGCAGCTTGACAGGACGGGTATCTACCGGGGAGCTGTTTTTT.

There are a few counts of this clone. This chain uses TRBV19 with TRBJ1-2, with D perhaps TRBD1 (5 bases). The germline CDR1 and CDR2 sequences are LNHDA and SQIVND (reference sequence). V lost 7 bases and J lost 0, with 15 bases in between. The CDR3 extends over 15 amino acids. The CDR3 region is CASNLGLGANYGYTF. The CDR3 DNA is TGTGCCAGTAACCTAGGTCTGGGGGCTAACTATGGCTACACCTTC.

The J gene is TRBJ2-3, the V gene TRBV2; no clear D gene. The CDR3 has 12 amino acids. Germline assignment: CDR1 SNHLY and CDR2 FYNNEI. V was trimmed by 4 bases and J by 4 bases, leaving 6 bases between them. CDR3 coding DNA: TGTGCCAGCAGTGGGGTTGCAGATACGCAGTATTTT. Translated, it gives CASSGVADTQYF.

This clone was recorded a few times. The V call is TRBV9, the J call TRBJ2-2; no definite D call. This CDR3 has 15 residues. V shed 0 bases and J shed 1 base, with 7 bases lying between them. Germline CDR1 reads SGDLS; CDR2 reads YYNGEE. The CDR3 DNA follows: TGTGCCAGCAGCGTAGCTTCGGGGAACACCGGGGAGCTGTTTTTT. The encoded protein is CASSVASGNTGELFF.

The genes are TRBV30 and TRBJ2-2, with D tentatively TRBD2 (6 bases). The CDR3 runs to 15 residues. The germline gives CDR1 GTSNPN, CDR2 SVGIG (reference sequence). V shed 0 bases and J shed 3 bases, with 11 bases lying between them. The CDR3: CAWSVGAGHTGELFF. CDR3 nucleotides: TGTGCCTGGAGTGTAGGTGCGGGGCACACCGGGGAGCTGTTTTTT.

This clone showed up many times. The chain uses TRBV14 and TRBJ2-7; unclear D gene. The CDR3 runs 14 residues. Trimming took 1 base from V and 4 from J, leaving 11 bases between them. Germline V CDR1 and CDR2: SGHDN, FVKESK. CDR3 in amino acids: CASSQGLRNYEQYF. The CDR3 coding sequence is TGTGCCAGCAGCCAAGGGTTAAGGAATTACGAGCAGTACTTC.